This T cell receptor beta chain was recovered during a study of technical replicates of blood from several donors. Germline V gene data show CDR1 as SGHTS and CDR2 as YDEGEE. The CDR3 has 14 amino acids. Trimming cost V 2 bases and J 1 base, with 8 bases left between them. Produced via immunoSEQ multiplex PCR; TCRdb's table is partial and in-frame only. The sample contains about 70,000 clones, around 90% of which appear only once. Sequenced: T cells isolated from PBMCs. This chain connects TRBV5-8 to TRBJ2-3; D is possibly TRBD1 (6 bases). The source of this sequence is a human donor in good health. The CDR3: CASSFSGGTDTQYF. The CDR3 DNA sequence: TGTGCCAGCAGCTTCTCAGGGGGCACAGATACGCAGTATTTT.